The present T cell receptor (beta chain) was sequenced within a study of response to subunit inactivated influenza vaccine. About this clonotype itself: Its target is unknown.

Study-wide results and caveats: Authors suggested that a seasonal influenza vaccination recruits few new T cells each time.

MiXCR was run by TCRdb on the RT-PCR reads, yielding one entry per CDR3 protein. The table has 160,000 or so distinct CDR3 sequences, 11% seen once. Sequences were derived from non-naive T cells sorted from PBMCs, sampled more than 35 days after vaccination. This clonotype was obtained from a man aged 45-65 years who received an inactivated influenza vaccine.

The CDR3 coding sequence is TGCAGTGCTAGAGTGTTAAGTTGGTCGAACACTGAAGCTTTCTTT. Its translation: CSARVLSWSNTEAFF. The rearrangement uses TRBV20-1 and TRBJ1-1; D unclear. Trimming removed 1 base from V and 1 base from J, with 13 bases in between. The CDR3 length is 15 residues. Per germline, CDR1 DFQATT and CDR2 SNEGSKA (reference sequence).